This is a list of T cell receptor beta chains from one sample in a study of T cells in localized non-small cell lung cancer. TCRdb's copy holds only in-frame clones and misses some; the assay was immunoSEQ multiplex PCR. The sample holds 48,000 or so clones, 75% to 90% seen once. The sequences come from peripheral blood, collected before any cancer treatment. These TCRs come from a male donor at least 60 years old with stage III squamous cell lung carcinoma. Each CDR3 is given with its conserved first and last residue. The order of the fields is J gene, D gene, V gene, CDR3 protein, CDR3 DNA. The D gene is left open where the match is weak.

>TRBJ2-7|.|TRBV5-6
CASSLRVSEQYF
TGTGCCAGCAGCTTGCGGGTCTCCGAGCAGTACTTC
>TRBJ1-1|.|TRBV6-6
CASNHQGRHDEAFF
TGTGCCAGCAATCACCAGGGGAGGCATGATGAAGCTTTCTTT
>TRBJ2-2|.|TRBV7-3
CASSLTGGANTGELFF
TGTGCCAGCAGCTTAACGGGCGGGGCTAACACCGGGGAGCTGTTTTTT
>TRBJ1-2|.|TRBV5-1
CASSLDRDYGYTF
TGCGCCAGCAGCTTGGACAGGGACTATGGCTACACCTTC
>TRBJ1-5|TRBD1|TRBV6-1
CASSEVMDRAQHF
TGTGCCAGCAGTGAAGTTATGGACAGGGCCCAGCATTTT
>TRBJ1-4|.|TRBV4-1
CASSQDEKLFF
TGCGCCAGCAGCCAAGATGAAAAACTGTTTTTT
>TRBJ1-1|TRBD1|TRBV2
CASRGQGNTEAFF
TGTGCCAGCAGGGGACAGGGGAACACTGAAGCTTTCTTT
>TRBJ2-1|TRBD2|TRBV7-9
CASSPTSGSGNEQFF
TGTGCCAGCAGCCCCACTAGCGGGAGTGGGAATGAGCAGTTCTTC
>TRBJ2-5|TRBD2|TRBV9
CASSARLAGGPWTQYF
TGTGCCAGCAGCGCGAGACTAGCGGGAGGGCCATGGACCCAGTACTTC
>TRBJ2-3|TRBD2|TRBV4-2
CASSQELASGGGSDTQYF
TGTGCCAGCAGCCAAGAGTTAGCTAGCGGGGGGGGGTCAGATACGCAGTATTTT
>TRBJ1-3|.|TRBV6-5
CASSLHGTEGNTIYF
TGTGCCAGCAGCCTACACGGGACGGAAGGAAACACCATATATTTT
>TRBJ1-4|.|TRBV18
CASSLPFEKLFF
TGTGCCAGCTCGCTTCCTTTTGAAAAACTGTTTTTT
>TRBJ2-7|.|TRBV6-5
CASSSKRYEQYF
TGTGCCAGCAGTTCGAAGCGCTACGAGCAGTACTTC
>TRBJ2-1|.|TRBV27
CASSTGTRLYDEQFF
TGTGCCAGCAGCACCGGGACTCGACTTTACGATGAGCAGTTCTTC
>TRBJ1-5|.|TRBV4-2
CASSQMRTAGDNSNQPQHF
TGTGCCAGCAGCCAAATGAGGACAGCTGGGGATAATAGCAATCAGCCCCAGCATTTT
>TRBJ2-4|.|TRBV5-7
CASSPSGRGKNIQYF
TGTGCCAGCAGCCCCTCGGGCAGAGGCAAAAACATTCAGTACTTC
>TRBJ1-2|.|TRBV5-4
CASSARREGDYGYTF
TGTGCCAGCAGCGCACGCAGGGAAGGCGACTATGGCTACACCTTC
>TRBJ2-1|.|TRBV7-3
CASSPPGSNEQFF
TGTGCCAGCAGCCCCCCCGGGAGCAATGAGCAGTTCTTC
>TRBJ1-2|.|TRBV6-5
CASSYSTTVNYGYTF
TGTGCCAGCAGTTACTCGACTACGGTTAACTATGGCTACACCTTC
>TRBJ1-2|.|TRBV19
CASSILGGRNYGYTF
TGTGCCAGTAGTATCCTAGGTGGCAGAAACTATGGCTACACCTTC
>TRBJ2-1|TRBD2|TRBV6-5
CASSYGLAGVNEQFF
TGTGCCAGCAGTTACGGACTAGCGGGAGTTAATGAGCAGTTCTTC
>TRBJ2-7|.|TRBV5-4
CASSLGTGYEQYF
TGTGCCAGCAGCTTGGGAACAGGGTACGAGCAGTACTTC
>TRBJ1-6|TRBD1|TRBV27
CASGPTGSSYNSPLHF
TGTGCCAGCGGGCCGACAGGGAGCTCCTATAATTCACCCCTCCACTTT